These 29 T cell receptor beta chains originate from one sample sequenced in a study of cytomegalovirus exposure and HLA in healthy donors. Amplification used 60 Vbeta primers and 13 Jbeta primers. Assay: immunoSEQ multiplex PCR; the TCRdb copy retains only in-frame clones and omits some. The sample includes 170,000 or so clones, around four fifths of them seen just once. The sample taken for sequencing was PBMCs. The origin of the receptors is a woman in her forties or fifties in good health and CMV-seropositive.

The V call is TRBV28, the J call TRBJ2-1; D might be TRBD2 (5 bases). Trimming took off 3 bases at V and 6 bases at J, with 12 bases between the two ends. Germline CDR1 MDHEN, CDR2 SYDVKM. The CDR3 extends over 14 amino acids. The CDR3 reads CASSFLDRGNEQFF. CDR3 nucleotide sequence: TGTGCCAGCAGTTTTTTGGATCGGGGCAATGAGCAGTTCTTC.

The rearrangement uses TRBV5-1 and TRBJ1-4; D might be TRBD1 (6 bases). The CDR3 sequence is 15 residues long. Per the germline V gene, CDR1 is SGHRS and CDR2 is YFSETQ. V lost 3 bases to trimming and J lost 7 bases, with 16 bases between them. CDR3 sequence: CASSYAGTIGEKLFF. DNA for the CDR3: TGCGCCAGCAGCTACGCCGGGACAATCGGTGAAAAACTGTTTTTT.

CDR3 nucleotides: TGTGCCAGCAGCCGAGGCCAGAACACTGAAGCTTTCTTT. It yields the protein CASSRGQNTEAFF. The rearrangement joins TRBV7-2 to TRBJ1-1, with D hard to call. CDR1 and CDR2 from the germline V gene are SGHTA and FQGNSA. Between the trimmed V and J ends, which lost 5 bases and 1 base, there was a span of 8 bases. The length of the CDR3 is 13 residues. Complete variable domain (other parts from reference TRBV7-2 and TRBJ1-1): GAGVSQSPSNKVTEKGKDVELRCDPISGHTALYWYRQSLGQGLEFLIYFQGNSAPDKSGLPSDRFSAERTGGSVSTLTIQRTQQEDSAVYLCASSRGQNTEAFFGQGTRLTVV.

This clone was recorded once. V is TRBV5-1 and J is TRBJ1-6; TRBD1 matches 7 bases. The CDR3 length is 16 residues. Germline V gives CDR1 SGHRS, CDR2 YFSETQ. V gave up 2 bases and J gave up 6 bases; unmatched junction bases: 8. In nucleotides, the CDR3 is TGCGCCAGCAGCTTCTCGTCCGGGACAGCTAATTCACCCCTCCACTTT. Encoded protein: CASSFSSGTANSPLHF.

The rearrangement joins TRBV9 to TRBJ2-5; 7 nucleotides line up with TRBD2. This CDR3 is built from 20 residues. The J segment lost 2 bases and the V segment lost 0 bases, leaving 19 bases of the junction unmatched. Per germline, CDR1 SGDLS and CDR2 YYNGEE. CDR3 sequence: CASSVGYGRSRVGGQETQYF. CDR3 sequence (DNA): TGTGCCAGCAGCGTAGGATACGGGAGGTCGAGGGTCGGGGGACAAGAGACCCAGTACTTC.

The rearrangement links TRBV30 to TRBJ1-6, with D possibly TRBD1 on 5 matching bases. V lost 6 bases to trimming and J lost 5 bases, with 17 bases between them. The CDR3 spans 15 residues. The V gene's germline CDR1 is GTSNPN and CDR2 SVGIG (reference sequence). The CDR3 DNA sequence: TGTGCCTGTTGGGTCCGGGGGATACATAATTCACCCCTCCACTTT. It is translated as CACWVRGIHNSPLHF.

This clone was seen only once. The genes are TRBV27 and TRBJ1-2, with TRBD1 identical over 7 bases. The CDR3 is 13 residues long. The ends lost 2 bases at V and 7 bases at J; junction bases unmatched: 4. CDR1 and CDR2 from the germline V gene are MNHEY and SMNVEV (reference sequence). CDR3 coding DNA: TGTGCCAGCAGTTTACGTAGGGGGCTTGGCTACACCTTC. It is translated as CASSLRRGLGYTF.

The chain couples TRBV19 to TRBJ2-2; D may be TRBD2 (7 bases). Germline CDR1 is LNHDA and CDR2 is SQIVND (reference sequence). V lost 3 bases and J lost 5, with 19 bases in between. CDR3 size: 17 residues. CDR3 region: CASSMGLRGRGTGELFF. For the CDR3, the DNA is TGTGCCAGTAGTATGGGGTTGCGGGGGCGAGGGACCGGGGAGCTGTTTTTT.

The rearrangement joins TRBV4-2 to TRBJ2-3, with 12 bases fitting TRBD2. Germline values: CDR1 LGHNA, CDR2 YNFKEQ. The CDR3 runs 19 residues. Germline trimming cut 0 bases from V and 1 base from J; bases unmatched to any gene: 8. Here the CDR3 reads CASSQDPQLAGGRTDTQYF. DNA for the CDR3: TGTGCCAGCAGCCAAGACCCCCAACTAGCGGGAGGACGCACAGATACGCAGTATTTT.

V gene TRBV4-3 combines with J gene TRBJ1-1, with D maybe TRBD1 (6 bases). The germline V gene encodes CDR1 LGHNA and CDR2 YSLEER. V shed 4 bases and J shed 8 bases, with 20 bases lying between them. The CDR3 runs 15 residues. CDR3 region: CASSPRSGGAGEAFF. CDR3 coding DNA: TGCGCCAGCAGCCCCCGCTCGGGGGGCGCCGGAGAAGCTTTCTTT.

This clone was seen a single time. The CDR3 sequence is CASSNRGGGYGYTF. The CDR3 bases are TGTGCCAGCAGTAACAGGGGGGGTGGCTATGGCTACACCTTC. The V call is TRBV2, the J call TRBJ1-2; 8 nucleotides match TRBD1. The germline CDR1 and CDR2 sequences are SNHLY and FYNNEI. With V trimmed by 5 bases and J by 4 bases, 6 bases remained unmatched. This CDR3 comprises 14 residues.

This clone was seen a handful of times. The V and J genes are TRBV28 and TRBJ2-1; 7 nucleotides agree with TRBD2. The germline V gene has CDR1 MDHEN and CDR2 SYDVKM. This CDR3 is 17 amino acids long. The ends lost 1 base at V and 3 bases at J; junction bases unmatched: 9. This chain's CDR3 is CASSLSQAGEGYNEQFF. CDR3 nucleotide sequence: TGTGCCAGCAGTTTATCACAGGCGGGAGAAGGCTACAATGAGCAGTTCTTC.

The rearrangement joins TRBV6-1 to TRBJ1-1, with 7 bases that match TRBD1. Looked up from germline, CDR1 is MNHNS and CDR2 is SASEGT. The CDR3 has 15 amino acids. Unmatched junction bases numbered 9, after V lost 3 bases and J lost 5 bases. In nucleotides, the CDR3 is TGTGCCAGCAGTGACCTACAAGGGGGCGGGACTGAAGCTTTCTTT. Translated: CASSDLQGGGTEAFF.

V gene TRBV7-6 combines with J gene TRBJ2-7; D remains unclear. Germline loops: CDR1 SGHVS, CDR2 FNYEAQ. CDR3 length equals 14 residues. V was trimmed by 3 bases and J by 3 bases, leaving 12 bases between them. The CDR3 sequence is CASSLFSPGYEQYF. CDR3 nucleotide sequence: TGTGCCAGCAGCTTGTTTTCGCCAGGCTACGAGCAGTACTTC.

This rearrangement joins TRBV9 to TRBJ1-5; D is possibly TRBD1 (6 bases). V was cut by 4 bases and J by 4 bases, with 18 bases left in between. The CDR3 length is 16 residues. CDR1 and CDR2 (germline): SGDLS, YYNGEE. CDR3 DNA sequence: TGTGCCAGCAGCCCGGGTGGGGATACAGGGAATCAGCCCCAGCATTTT. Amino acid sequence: CASSPGGDTGNQPQHF.

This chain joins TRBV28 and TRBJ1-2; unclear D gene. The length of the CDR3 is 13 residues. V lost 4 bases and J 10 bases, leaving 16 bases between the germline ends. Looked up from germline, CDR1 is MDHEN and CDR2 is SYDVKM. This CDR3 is CASSSEGSEDYTF. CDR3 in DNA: TGTGCCAGCAGTTCCGAAGGGAGCGAAGACTACACCTTC.

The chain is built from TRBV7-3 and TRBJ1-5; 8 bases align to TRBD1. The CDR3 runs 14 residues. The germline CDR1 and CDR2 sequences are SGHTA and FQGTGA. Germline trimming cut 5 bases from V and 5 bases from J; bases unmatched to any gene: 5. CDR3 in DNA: TGTGCCAGCAGCCAACAGGGGGGAGATCAGCCCCAGCATTTT. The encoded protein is CASSQQGGDQPQHF. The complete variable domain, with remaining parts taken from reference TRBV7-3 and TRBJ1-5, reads GAGVSQTPSNKVTEKGKYVELRCDPISGHTALYWYRQSLGQGPEFLIYFQGTGAADDSGLPNDRFFAVRPEGSVSTLKIQRTERGDSAVYLCASSQQGGDQPQHFGDGTRLSIL.

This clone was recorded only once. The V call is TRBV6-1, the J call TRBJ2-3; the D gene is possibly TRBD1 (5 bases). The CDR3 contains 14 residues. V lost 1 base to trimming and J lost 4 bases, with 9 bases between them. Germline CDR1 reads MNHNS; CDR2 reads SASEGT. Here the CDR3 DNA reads TGTGCCAGCAGTGAAGGGACATCCCCAGATACGCAGTATTTT. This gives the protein CASSEGTSPDTQYF.

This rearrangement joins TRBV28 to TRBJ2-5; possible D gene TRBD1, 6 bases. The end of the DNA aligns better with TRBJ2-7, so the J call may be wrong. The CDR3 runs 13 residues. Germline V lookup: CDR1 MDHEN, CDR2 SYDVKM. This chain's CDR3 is CASIGTKRYEQYF. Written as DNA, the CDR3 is TGTGCCAGCATAGGGACAAAACGCTACGAGCAGTACTTC.

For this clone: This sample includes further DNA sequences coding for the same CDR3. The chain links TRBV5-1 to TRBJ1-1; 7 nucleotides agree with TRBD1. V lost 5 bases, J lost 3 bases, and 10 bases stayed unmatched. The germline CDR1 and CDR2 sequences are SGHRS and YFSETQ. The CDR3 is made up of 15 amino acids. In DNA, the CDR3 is TGCGCCAGCAGTCCTGACAGGGTGGGGGACACTGAAGCTTTCTTT. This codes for CASSPDRVGDTEAFF.

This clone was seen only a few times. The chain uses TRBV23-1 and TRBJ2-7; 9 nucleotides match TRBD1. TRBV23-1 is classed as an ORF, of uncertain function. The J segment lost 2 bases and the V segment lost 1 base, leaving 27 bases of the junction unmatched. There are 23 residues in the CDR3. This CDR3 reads CASSQLSELLTGTGFVSAYEQYF. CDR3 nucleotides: TGCGCCAGCAGTCAATTGTCCGAGCTATTAACCGGGACAGGGTTCGTTTCGGCCTACGAGCAGTACTTC.

CDR3 coding DNA: TGTGCCAGCCTCCGGAGGGACAGGGGGTTAAACACTGAAGCTTTCTTT. Translating it yields CASLRRDRGLNTEAFF. This rearrangement joins TRBV7-2 to TRBJ1-1; 11 nucleotides align to TRBD1. CDR1 and CDR2 (germline): SGHTA, FQGNSA. V shed 8 bases, J shed 2 bases, and the junction held 10 bases outside the gene matches. There are 16 residues in the CDR3.

The CDR3 sequence is CASSVEVGGAGTGELFF. For the CDR3, the DNA is TGTGCCAGCAGCGTAGAGGTCGGGGGGGCTGGAACCGGGGAGCTGTTTTTT. J is TRBJ2-2 and V is TRBV9; 8 positions match TRBD2. This CDR3 spans 17 amino acids. Looked up from germline, CDR1 is SGDLS and CDR2 is YYNGEE. J was trimmed by 5 bases and V by 0 bases; bases with no gene match: 9. Variable domain in full (rest from reference TRBV9 and TRBJ2-2): DSGVTQTPKHLITATGQRVTLRCSPRSGDLSVYWYQQSLDQGLQFLIQYYNGEERAKGNILERFSAQQFPDLHSELNLSSLELGDSALYFCASSVEVGGAGTGELFFGEGSRLTVL.

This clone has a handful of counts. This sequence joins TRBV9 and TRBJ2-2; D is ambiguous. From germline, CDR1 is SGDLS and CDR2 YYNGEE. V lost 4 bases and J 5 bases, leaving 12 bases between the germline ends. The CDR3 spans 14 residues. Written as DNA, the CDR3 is TGTGCCAGCAGCCTCCGACACAAAACCGGGGAGCTGTTTTTT. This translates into CASSLRHKTGELFF. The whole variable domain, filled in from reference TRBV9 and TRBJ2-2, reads DSGVTQTPKHLITATGQRVTLRCSPRSGDLSVYWYQQSLDQGLQFLIQYYNGEERAKGNILERFSAQQFPDLHSELNLSSLELGDSALYFCASSLRHKTGELFFGEGSRLTVL.

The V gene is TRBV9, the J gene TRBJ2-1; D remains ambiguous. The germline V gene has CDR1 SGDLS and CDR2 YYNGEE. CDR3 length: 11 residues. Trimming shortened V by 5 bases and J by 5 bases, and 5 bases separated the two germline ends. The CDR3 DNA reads TGTGCCAGCAGATCAAACAATGAGCAGTTCTTC. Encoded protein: CASRSNNEQFF.

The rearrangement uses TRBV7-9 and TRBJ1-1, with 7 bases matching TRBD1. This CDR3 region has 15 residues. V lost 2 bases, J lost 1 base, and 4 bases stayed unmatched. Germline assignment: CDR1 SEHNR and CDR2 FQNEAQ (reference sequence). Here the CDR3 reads CASSLRRTGNTEAFF. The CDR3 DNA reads TGTGCCAGCAGCTTACGCCGGACAGGGAACACTGAAGCTTTCTTT.

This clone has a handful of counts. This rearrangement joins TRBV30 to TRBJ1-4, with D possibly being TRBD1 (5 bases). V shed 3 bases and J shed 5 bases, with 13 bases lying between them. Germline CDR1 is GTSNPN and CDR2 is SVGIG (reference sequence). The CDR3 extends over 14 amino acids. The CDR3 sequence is CAWSAGLSNEKLFF. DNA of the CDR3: TGTGCCTGGAGCGCGGGACTTTCGAATGAAAAACTGTTTTTT.

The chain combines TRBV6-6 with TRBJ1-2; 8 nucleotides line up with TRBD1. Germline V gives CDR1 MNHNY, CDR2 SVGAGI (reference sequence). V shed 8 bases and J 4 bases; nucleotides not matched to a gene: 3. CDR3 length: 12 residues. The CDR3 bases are TGTGCCAGCCGGACAGGGAGCTATGGCTACACCTTC. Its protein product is CASRTGSYGYTF.

This CDR3 is CASSVGQGMGETQYF. In DNA, the CDR3 is TGTGCCAGCAGCGTCGGACAGGGTATGGGGGAGACCCAGTACTTC. The chain is built from TRBV5-4 and TRBJ2-5; 8 bases line up with TRBD1. Germline assignment: CDR1 SGHNT and CDR2 YYREEE (reference sequence). The CDR3 covers 15 residues. The ends lost 4 bases at V and 5 bases at J; junction bases unmatched: 10.